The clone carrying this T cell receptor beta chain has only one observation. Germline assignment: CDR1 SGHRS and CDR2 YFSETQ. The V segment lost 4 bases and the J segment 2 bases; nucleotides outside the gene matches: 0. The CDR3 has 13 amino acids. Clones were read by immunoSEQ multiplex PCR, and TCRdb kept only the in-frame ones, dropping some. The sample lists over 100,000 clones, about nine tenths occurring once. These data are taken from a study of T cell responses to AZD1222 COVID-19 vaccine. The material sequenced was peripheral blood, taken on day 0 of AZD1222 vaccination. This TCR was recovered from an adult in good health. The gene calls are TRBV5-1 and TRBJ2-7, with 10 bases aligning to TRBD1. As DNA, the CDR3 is TGCGCCAGCAGCGGGACAGGGGCCTACGAGCAGTACTTC. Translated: CASSGTGAYEQYF.